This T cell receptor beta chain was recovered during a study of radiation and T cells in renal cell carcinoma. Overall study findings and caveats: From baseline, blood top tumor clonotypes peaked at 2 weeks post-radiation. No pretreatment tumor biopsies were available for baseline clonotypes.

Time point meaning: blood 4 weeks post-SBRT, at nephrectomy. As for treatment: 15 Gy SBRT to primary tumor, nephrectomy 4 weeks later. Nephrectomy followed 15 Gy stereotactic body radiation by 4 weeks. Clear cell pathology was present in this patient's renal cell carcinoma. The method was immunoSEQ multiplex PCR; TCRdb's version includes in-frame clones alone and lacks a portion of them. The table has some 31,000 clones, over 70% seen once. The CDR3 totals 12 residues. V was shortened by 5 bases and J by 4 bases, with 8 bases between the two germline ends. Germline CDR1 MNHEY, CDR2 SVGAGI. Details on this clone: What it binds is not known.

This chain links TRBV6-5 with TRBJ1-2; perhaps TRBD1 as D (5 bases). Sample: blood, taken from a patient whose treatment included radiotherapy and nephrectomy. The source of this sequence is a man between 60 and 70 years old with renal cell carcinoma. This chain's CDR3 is CASSGGSYGYTF. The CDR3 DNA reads TGTGCCAGCAGTGGGGGGTCCTATGGCTACACCTTC.